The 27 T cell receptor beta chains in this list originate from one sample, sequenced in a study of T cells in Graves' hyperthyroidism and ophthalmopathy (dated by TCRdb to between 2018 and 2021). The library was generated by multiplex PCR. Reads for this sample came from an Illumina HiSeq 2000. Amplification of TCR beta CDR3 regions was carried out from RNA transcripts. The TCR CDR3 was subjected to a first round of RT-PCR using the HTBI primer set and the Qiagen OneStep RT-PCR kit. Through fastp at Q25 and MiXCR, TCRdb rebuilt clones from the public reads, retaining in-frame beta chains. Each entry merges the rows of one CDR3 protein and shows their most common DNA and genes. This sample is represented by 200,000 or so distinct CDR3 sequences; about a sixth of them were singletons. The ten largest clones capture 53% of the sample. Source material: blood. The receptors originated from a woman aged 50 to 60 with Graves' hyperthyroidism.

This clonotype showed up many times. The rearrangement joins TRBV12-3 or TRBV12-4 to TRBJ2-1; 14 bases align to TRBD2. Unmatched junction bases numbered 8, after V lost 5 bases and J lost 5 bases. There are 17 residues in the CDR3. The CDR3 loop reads CASSHHPGLAGDNEQFF. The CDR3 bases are TGTGCCAGCAGTCATCACCCGGGACTAGCGGGAGACAATGAGCAGTTCTTC.

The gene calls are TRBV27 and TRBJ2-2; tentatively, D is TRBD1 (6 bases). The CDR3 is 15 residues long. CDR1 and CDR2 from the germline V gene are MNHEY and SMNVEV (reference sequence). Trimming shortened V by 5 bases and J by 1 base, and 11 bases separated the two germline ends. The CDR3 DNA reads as TGTGCCAGCAGTCCGGGACACCTGAACACCGGGGAGCTGTTTTTT. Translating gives CASSPGHLNTGELFF.

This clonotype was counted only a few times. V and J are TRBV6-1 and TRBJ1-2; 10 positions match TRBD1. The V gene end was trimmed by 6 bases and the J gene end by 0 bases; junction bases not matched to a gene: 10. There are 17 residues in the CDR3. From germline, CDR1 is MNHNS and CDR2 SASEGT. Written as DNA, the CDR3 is TGTGCCAGCAGAACGGGACAGGGGAGAGTTCCTAACTATGGCTACACCTTC. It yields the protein CASRTGQGRVPNYGYTF.

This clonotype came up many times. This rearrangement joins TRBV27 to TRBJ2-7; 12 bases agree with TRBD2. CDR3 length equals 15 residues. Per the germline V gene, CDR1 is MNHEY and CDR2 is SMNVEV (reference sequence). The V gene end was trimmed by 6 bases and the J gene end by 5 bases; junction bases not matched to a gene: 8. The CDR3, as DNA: TGTGCCAGCAGGTCTCTAGCGGGAGGGTGGGACGAGCAGTACTTC. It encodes CASRSLAGGWDEQYF.

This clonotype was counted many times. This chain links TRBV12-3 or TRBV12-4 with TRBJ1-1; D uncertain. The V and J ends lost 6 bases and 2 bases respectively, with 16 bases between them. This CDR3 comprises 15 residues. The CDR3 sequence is CASRPPGYINTEAFF. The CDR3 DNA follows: TGTGCCAGCAGACCTCCAGGTTACATTAACACTGAAGCTTTCTTT.

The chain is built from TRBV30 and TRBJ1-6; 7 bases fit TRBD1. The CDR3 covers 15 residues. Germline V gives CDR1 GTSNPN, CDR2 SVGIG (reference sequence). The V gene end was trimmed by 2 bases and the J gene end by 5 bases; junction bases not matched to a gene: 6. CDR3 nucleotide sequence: TGTGCCTGGAGTCTACAGGGGCGGGATAATTCACCCCTCCACTTT. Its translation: CAWSLQGRDNSPLHF.

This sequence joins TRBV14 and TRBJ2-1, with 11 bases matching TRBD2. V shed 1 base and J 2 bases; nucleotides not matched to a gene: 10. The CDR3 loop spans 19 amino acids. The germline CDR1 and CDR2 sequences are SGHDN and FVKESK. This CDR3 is CASSQGKASGRSPYNEQFF. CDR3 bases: TGTGCCAGCAGCCAAGGGAAAGCTAGCGGGAGGAGTCCCTACAATGAGCAGTTCTTC.

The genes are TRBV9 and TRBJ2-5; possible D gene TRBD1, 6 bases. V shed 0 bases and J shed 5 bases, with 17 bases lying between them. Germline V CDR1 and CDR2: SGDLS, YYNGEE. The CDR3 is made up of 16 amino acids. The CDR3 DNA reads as TGTGCCAGCAGCGTAGGTTGGACAGCTTTCCGGGAGACCCAGTACTTC. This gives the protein CASSVGWTAFRETQYF.

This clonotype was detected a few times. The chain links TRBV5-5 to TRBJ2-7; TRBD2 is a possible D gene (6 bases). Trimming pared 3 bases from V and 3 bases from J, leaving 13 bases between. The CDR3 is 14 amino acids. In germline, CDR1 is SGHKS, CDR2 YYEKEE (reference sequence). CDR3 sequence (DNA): TGTGCCAGCAGCTGGGCGGGGATTCTCTACGAGCAGTACTTC. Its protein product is CASSWAGILYEQYF.

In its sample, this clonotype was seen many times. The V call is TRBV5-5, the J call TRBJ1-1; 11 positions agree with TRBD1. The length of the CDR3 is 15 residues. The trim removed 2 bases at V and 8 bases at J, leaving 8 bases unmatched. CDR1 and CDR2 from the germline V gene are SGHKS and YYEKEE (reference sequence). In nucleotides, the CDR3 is TGTGCCAGCAGCTTTGCCGGGACAGGGGGTCAAGAAGCTTTCTTT. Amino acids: CASSFAGTGGQEAFF.

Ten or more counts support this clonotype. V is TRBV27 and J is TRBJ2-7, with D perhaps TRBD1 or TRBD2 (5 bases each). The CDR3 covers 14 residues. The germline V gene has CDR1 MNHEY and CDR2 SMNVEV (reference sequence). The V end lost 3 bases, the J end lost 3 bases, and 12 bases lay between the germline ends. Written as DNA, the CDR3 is TGTGCCAGCAGTTTCCGGGACGCGAACTACGAGCAGTACTTC. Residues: CASSFRDANYEQYF.

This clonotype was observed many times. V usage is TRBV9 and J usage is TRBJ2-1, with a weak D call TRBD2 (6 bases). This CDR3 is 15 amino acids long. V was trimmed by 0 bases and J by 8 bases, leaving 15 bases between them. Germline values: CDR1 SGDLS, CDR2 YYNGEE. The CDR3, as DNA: TGTGCCAGCAGCGTAGAGGGACGGGAGCTTGATGAGCAGTTCTTC. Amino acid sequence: CASSVEGRELDEQFF.

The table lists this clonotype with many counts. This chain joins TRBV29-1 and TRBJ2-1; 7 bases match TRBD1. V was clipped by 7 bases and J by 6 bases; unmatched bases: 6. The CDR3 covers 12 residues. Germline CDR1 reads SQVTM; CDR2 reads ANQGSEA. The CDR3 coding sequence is TGCAGCGCCAAACAGGGGAGCAATGAGCAGTTCTTC. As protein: CSAKQGSNEQFF.

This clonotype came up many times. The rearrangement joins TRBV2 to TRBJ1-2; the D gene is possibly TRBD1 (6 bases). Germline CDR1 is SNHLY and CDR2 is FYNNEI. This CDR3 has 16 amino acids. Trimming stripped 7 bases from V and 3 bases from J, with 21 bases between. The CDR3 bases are TGTGCCAGCACCCGGAGAGCCCTGACAGGTGACTATGGCTACACCTTC. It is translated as CASTRRALTGDYGYTF.

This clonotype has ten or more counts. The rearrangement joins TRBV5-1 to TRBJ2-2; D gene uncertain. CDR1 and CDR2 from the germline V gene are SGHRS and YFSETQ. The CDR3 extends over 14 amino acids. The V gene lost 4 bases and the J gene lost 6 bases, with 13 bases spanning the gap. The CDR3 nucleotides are TGCGCCAGCAGCGGTACTACCAAGGCCGGGGAGCTGTTTTTT. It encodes CASSGTTKAGELFF.

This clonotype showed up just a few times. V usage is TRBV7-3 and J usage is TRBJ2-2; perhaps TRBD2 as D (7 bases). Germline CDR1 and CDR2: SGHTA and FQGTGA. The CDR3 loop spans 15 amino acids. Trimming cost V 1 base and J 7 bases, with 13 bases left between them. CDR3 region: CASSLRTAGHGELFF. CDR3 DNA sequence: TGTGCCAGCAGCTTAAGAACAGCGGGACACGGGGAGCTGTTTTTT.

CDR3 sequence: CASSQDYGDTEAFF. Written as DNA, the CDR3 is TGTGCCAGCAGCCAAGATTACGGAGACACTGAAGCTTTCTTT. The chain employs TRBV14 and TRBJ1-1; D not resolved. CDR3 length: 14 amino acids. Germline V gene sequence: CDR1 SGHDN, CDR2 FVKESK. V lost 0 bases to trimming and J lost 3 bases, with 8 bases between them.

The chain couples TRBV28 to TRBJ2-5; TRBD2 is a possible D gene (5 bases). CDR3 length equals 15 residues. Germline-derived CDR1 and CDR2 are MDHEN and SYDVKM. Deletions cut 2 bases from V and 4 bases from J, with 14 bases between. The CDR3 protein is CASSLGAAGRETQYF. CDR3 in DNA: TGTGCCAGCAGTTTAGGAGCGGCTGGTCGAGAGACCCAGTACTTC.

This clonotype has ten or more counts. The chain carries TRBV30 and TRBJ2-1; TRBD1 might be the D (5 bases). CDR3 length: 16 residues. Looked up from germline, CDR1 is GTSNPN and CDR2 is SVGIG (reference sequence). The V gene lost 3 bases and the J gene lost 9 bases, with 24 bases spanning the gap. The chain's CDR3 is CAWSAWGISPRGEQFF. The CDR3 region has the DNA TGTGCCTGGAGCGCTTGGGGAATATCCCCAAGGGGTGAGCAGTTCTTC.

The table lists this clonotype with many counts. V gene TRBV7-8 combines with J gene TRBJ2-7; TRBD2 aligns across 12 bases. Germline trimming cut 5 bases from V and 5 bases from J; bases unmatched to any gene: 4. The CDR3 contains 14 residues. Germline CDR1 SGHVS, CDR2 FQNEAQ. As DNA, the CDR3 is TGTGCCAGCAGCATACTAGCGGGAGGTAACGAGCAGTACTTC. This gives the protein CASSILAGGNEQYF.

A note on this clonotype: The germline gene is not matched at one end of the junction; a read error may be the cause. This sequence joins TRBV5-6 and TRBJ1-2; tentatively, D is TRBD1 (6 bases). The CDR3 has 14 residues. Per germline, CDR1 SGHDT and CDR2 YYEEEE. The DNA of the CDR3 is TGTGCCGGCAGCAACCAACAGGGAGGCTATGGCTACACCTTC. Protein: CAGSNQQGGYGYTF. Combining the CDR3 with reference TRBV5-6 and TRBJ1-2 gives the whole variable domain DAGVTQSPTHLIKTRGQQVTLRCSPKSGHDTVSWYQQALGQGPQFIFQYYEEEERQRGNFPDRFSGHQFPNYSSELNVNALLLGDSALYLCAGSNQQGGYGYTFGSGTRLTVV.

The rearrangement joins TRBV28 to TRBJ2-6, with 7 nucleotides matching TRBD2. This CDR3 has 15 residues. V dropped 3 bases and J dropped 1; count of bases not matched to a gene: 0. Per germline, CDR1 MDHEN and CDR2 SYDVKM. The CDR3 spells CASSFSGSGANVLTF. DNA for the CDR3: TGTGCCAGCAGTTTTAGCGGGTCTGGGGCCAACGTCCTGACTTTC.

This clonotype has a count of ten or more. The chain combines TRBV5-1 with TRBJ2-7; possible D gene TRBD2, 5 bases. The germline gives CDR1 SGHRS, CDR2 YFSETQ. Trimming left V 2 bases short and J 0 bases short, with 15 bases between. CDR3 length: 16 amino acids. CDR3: CASSLRSTGSSYEQYF. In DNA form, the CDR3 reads TGCGCCAGCAGCTTAAGATCCACGGGAAGCTCCTACGAGCAGTACTTC.

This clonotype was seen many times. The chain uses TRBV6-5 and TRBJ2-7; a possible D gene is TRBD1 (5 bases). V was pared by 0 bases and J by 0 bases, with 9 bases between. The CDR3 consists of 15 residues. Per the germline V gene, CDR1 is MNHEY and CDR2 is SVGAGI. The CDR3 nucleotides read TGTGCCAGCAGTTACTCTCGGCAGGGCTCCTACGAGCAGTACTTC. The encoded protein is CASSYSRQGSYEQYF.

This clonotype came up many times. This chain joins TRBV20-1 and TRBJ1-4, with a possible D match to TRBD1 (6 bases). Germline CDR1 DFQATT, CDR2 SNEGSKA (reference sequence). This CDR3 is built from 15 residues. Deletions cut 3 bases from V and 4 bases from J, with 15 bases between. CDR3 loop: CSASGPGQLNEKLFF. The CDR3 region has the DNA TGCAGTGCTAGTGGGCCAGGACAGCTTAATGAAAAACTGTTTTTT.

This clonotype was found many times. The CDR3: CAWSVGHPGHNEQFF. Here the CDR3 DNA reads TGTGCCTGGAGTGTGGGACACCCAGGGCACAATGAGCAGTTCTTC. The genes are TRBV30 and TRBJ2-1, with D perhaps matching TRBD1 (6 bases). CDR3 length equals 15 residues. V was shortened by 0 bases and J by 5 bases, with 14 bases between the two germline ends. The germline CDR1 and CDR2 sequences are GTSNPN and SVGIG (reference sequence).

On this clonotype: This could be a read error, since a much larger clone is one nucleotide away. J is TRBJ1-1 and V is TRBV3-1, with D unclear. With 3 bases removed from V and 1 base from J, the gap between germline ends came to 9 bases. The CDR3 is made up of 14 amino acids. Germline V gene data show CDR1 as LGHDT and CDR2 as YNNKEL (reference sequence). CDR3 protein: CASSQGGQNTEAFF. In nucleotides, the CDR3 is TGTGCCAGCAGCCAGGGAGGGCAGAACACTGAAGCTTTCTTT.